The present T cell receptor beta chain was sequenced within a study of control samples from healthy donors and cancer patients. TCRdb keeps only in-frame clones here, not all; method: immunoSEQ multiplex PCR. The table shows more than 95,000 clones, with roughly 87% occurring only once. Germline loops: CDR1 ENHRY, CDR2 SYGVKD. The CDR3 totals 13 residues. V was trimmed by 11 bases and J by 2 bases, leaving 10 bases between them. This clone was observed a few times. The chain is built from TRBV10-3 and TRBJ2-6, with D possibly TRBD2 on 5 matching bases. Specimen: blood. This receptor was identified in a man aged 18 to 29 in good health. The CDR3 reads CAHGLAGANVLTF. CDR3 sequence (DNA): TGTGCCCACGGACTCGCTGGGGCCAACGTCCTGACTTTC.